This T cell receptor beta chain was sequenced in a study of T cell responses to AZD1222 COVID-19 vaccine. Looked up from germline, CDR1 is MDHEN and CDR2 is SYDVKM. The CDR3 runs to 15 residues. V shed 3 bases, J shed 2 bases, and the junction held 4 bases outside the gene matches. Sequencing used immunoSEQ multiplex PCR; TCRdb keeps in-frame clones, though not all of them. The sample records 65,000 to 80,000 clones, roughly 90% being singletons. The V and J genes are TRBV28 and TRBJ1-2, with 9 bases lining up with TRBD1. This TCR derives from an adult in good health. This specimen was peripheral blood, taken on day 0 of AZD1222 vaccination. CDR3 loop: CASSFGDRDNYGYTF. The CDR3 DNA sequence: TGTGCCAGCAGTTTTGGGGACAGGGACAACTATGGCTACACCTTC.